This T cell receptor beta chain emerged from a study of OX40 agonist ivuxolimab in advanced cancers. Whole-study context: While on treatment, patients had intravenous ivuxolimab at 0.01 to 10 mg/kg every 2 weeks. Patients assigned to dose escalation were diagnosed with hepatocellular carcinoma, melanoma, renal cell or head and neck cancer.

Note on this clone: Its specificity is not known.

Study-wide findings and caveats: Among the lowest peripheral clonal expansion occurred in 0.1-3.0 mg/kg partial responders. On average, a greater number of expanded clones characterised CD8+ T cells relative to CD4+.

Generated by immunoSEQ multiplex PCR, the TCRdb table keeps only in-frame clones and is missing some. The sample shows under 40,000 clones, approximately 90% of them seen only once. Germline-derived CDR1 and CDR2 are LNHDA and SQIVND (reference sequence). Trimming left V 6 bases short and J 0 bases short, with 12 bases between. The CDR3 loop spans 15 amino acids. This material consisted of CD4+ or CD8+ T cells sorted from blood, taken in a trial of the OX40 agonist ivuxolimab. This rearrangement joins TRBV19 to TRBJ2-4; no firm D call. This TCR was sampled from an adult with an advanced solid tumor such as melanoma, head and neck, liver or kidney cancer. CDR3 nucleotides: TGTGCCAGTAGCACACCTCACGAAGCCAAAAACATTCAGTACTTC. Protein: CASSTPHEAKNIQYF.